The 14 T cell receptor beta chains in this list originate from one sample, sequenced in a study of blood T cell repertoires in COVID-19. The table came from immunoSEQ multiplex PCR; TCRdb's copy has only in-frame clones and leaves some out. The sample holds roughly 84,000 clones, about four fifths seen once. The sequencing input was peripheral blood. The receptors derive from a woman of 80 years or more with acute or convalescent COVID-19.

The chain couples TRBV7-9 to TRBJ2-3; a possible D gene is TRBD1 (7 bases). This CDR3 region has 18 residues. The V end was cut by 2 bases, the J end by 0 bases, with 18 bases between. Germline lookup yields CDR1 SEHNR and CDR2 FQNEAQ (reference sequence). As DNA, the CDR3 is TGTGCCAGCAGCTTACTACAGGGGTCTAGCGCCAGCACAGATACGCAGTATTTT. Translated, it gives CASSLLQGSSASTDTQYF.

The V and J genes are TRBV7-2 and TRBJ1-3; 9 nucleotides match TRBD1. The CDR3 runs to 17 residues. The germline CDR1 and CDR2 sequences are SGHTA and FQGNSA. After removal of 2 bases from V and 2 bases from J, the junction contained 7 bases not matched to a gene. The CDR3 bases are TGTGCCAGCAGCTTAAGAAGGACAGGGGCCACTGGAAACACCATATATTTT. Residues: CASSLRRTGATGNTIYF.

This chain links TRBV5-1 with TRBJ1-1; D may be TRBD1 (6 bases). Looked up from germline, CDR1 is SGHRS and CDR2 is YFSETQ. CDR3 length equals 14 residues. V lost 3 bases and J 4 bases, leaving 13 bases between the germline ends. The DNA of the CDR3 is TGCGCCAGCAGCTCGAGGGGGTGGGGCACTGAAGCTTTCTTT. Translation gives CASSSRGWGTEAFF. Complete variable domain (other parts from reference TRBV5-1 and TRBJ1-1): KAGVTQTPRYLIKTRGQQVTLSCSPISGHRSVSWYQQTPGQGLQFLFEYFSETQRNKGNFPGRFSGRQFSNSRSEMNVSTLELGDSALYLCASSSRGWGTEAFFGQGTRLTVV.

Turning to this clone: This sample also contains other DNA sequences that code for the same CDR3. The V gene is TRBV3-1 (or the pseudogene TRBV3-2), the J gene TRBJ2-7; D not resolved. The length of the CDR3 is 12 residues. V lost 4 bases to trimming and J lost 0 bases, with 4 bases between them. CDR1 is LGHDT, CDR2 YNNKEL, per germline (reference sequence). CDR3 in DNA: TGTGCCAGCAGCCCGAGCTCCTACGAGCAGTACTTC. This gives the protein CASSPSSYEQYF.

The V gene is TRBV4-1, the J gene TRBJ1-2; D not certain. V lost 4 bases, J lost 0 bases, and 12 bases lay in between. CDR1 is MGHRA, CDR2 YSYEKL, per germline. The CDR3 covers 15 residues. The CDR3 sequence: CASSLQEMTNYGYTF. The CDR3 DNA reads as TGCGCCAGCAGCCTTCAGGAAATGACTAACTATGGCTACACCTTC.

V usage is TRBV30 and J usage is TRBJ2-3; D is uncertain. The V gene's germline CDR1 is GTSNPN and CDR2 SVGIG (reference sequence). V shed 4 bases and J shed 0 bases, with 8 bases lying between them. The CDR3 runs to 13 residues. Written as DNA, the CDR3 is TGTGCCTGGACAGGTTCTAGCACAGATACGCAGTATTTT. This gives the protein CAWTGSSTDTQYF. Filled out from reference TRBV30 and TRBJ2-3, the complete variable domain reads SQTIHQWPATLVQPVGSPLSLECTVEGTSNPNLYWYRQAAGRGLQLLFYSVGIGQISSEVPQNLSASRPQDRQFILSSKKLLLSDSGFYLCAWTGSSTDTQYFGPGTRLTVL.

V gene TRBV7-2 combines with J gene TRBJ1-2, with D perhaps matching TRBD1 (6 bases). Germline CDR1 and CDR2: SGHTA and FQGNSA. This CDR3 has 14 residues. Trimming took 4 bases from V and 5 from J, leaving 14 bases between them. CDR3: CASSSMRTGYGYTF. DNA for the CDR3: TGTGCCAGCAGCTCAATGCGAACAGGGTATGGCTACACCTTC.

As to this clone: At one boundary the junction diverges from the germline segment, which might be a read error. CDR3 DNA sequence: TGTGCCGGCAGGCAAGAAGGACAGGGAATCTATGGCTACACCTTC. Translating it yields CAGRQEGQGIYGYTF. The chain recombines TRBV28 with TRBJ1-2, with TRBD1 matching over 8 bases. This CDR3 spans 15 amino acids. The V gene's germline CDR1 is MDHEN and CDR2 SYDVKM.

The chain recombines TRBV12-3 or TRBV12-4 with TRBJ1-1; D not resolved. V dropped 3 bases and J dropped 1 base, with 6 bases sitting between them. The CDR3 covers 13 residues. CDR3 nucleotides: TGTGCCAGCAGTTTTCGGGAGAACACTGAAGCTTTCTTT. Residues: CASSFRENTEAFF.

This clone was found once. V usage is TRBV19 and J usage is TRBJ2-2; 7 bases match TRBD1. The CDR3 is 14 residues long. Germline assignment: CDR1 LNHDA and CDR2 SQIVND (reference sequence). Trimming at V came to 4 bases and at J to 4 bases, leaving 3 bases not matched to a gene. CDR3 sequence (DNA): TGTGCCAGTAGTACACGGACAGGCACCGGGGAGCTGTTTTTT. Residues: CASSTRTGTGELFF.

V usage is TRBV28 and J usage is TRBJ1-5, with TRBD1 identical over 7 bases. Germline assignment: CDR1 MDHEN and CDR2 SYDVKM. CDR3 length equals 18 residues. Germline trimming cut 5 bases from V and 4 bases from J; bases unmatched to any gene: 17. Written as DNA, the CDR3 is TGTGCCAGCAGTGACTATTCGACAGGGTGGGGTGGGAATCAGCCCCAGCATTTT. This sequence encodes CASSDYSTGWGGNQPQHF.

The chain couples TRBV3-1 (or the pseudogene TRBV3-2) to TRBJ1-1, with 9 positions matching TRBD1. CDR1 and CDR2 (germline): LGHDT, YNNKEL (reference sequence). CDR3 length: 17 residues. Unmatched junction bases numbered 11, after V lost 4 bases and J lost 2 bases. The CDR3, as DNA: TGTGCCAGCAGCCTCCGGGGGACAGGGCTCCGTAACACTGAAGCTTTCTTT. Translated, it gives CASSLRGTGLRNTEAFF.

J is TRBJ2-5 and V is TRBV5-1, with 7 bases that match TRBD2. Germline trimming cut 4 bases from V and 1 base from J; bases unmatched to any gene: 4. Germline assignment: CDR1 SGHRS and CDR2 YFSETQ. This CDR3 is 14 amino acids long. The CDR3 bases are TGCGCCAGCAGCGAGGGAGGGTCCCAAGAGACCCAGTACTTC. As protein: CASSEGGSQETQYF.

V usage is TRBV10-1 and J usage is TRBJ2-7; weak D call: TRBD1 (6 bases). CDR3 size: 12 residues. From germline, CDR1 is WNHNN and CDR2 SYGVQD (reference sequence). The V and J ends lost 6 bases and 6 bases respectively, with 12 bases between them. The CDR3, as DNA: TGCGCCAGCAGCAACAGGGTCGGCGAGCAGTACTTC. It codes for CASSNRVGEQYF.